This is a list of T cell receptor beta chains from one sample in a study of T-cell memory formation after mild COVID-19. TCRdb reprocessed the 5' RACE reads via MiXCR and lists one record per CDR3 protein. The table has around 410,000 distinct CDR3 sequences, 23% seen once; the top ten hold about an eighth. Sequencing was carried out using PBMCs or a T cell subset sorted from them (not recorded which). The receptor set was obtained from an adult woman who had mild COVID-19 (a few samples of this study predate the infection). Cell type and time point are not known. Both conserved end residues are part of each CDR3. Fields, in order: V gene, clone size, D gene, J gene, CDR3 protein, CDR3 DNA. A D gene is named only where the DNA matches it firmly. Rows may omit the clone size; those that give it use once, few, many or a size class.

V: TRBV7-8
size: few
D: TRBD1
J: TRBJ2-7
CDR3: CASSGDRGLKAYEQYF
DNA: TGTGCCAGCAGCGGGGACAGGGGGCTTAAAGCGTACGAGCAGTACTTC

V: TRBV20-1
size: few
D: TRBD2
J: TRBJ2-3
CDR3: CSASDERGATDTQYF
DNA: TGCAGTGCTAGCGATGAGCGGGGGGCCACAGATACGCAGTATTTT

V: TRBV19
size: -
D: -
J: TRBJ2-2
CDR3: CASSIGTGSTGELFF
DNA: TGTGCCAGTAGTATAGGTACAGGGTCTACCGGGGAGCTGTTTTTT

V: TRBV6-5
size: -
D: -
J: TRBJ1-5
CDR3: CASSFGRSNQPQHF
DNA: TGTGCCAGCAGTTTCGGCAGATCAAATCAGCCCCAGCATTTT

V: TRBV5-1
size: few
D: -
J: TRBJ1-2
CDR3: CASSLEQGDYGYTF
DNA: TGCGCCAGCAGCTTGGAACAGGGCGACTATGGCTACACCTTC

V: TRBV3-1
size: -
D: -
J: TRBJ1-1
CDR3: CASSQASSNTEAFF
DNA: TGTGCCAGCAGTCAAGCCTCCTCGAACACTGAAGCTTTCTTT

V: TRBV20-1
size: few
D: -
J: TRBJ2-1
CDR3: CSARGGDFHNEQFF
DNA: TGCAGTGCTAGAGGAGGGGACTTTCACAATGAGCAGTTCTTC

V: TRBV5-1
size: many
D: -
J: TRBJ2-7
CDR3: CASSLGGDYEQYF
DNA: TGCGCCAGCAGCTTGGGGGGCGACTACGAGCAGTACTTC

V: TRBV7-2
size: few
D: TRBD2
J: TRBJ2-1
CDR3: CASSQPLAGGSNEQFF
DNA: TGTGCCAGCAGCCAACCTCTAGCGGGAGGGTCAAATGAGCAGTTCTTC

V: TRBV4-3
size: once
D: -
J: TRBJ2-2
CDR3: CASSQDTGQYTGELFF
DNA: TGCGCCAGCAGCCAAGATACGGGACAATACACCGGGGAGCTGTTTTTT

V: TRBV3-1
size: -
D: -
J: TRBJ2-7
CDR3: CASSDPGGLDEQYF
DNA: TGTGCCAGCAGCGACCCCGGGGGCCTGGACGAGCAGTACTTC

V: TRBV10-3
size: few
D: -
J: TRBJ2-5
CDR3: CAIHEGSGGETQYF
DNA: TGTGCCATCCACGAGGGATCAGGCGGAGAGACCCAGTACTTC

V: TRBV9
size: -
D: -
J: TRBJ2-1
CDR3: CASSGRGRDEQFF
DNA: TGTGCCAGCAGCGGAAGAGGGCGGGATGAGCAGTTCTTC

V: TRBV12-3/TRBV12-4
size: few
D: -
J: TRBJ2-1
CDR3: CASTNTSLPRQFF
DNA: TGTGCCAGCACCAACACTAGCCTACCCCGCCAGTTCTTC

V: TRBV12-3/TRBV12-4
size: few
D: TRBD2
J: TRBJ2-1
CDR3: CASSFKGTSGTYNEQFF
DNA: TGTGCCAGCAGTTTTAAGGGGACTAGCGGTACCTACAATGAGCAGTTCTTC

V: TRBV7-9
size: -
D: -
J: TRBJ2-1
CDR3: CASSPPWRNEQFF
DNA: TGTGCCAGCAGCCCCCCATGGCGAAATGAGCAGTTCTTC

V: TRBV5-4
size: -
D: TRBD1
J: TRBJ2-7
CDR3: CASSRQGAGPYEQYF
DNA: TGTGCCAGCAGCCGACAGGGGGCAGGGCCCTACGAGCAGTACTTC

V: TRBV29-1
size: -
D: -
J: TRBJ1-3
CDR3: CSVAIGVDSGNTIYF
DNA: TGCAGCGTAGCGATTGGAGTCGACTCTGGAAACACCATATATTTT

V: TRBV7-9
size: -
D: -
J: TRBJ1-2
CDR3: CASSLAALNYGYTF
DNA: TGTGCCAGCAGCTTAGCCGCACTTAACTATGGCTACACCTTC

V: TRBV30
size: -
D: TRBD2
J: TRBJ2-3
CDR3: CAWSMSGSLDTQYF
DNA: TGTGCCTGGAGTATGAGCGGGAGTTTGGATACGCAGTATTTT

V: TRBV12-3/TRBV12-4
size: -
D: -
J: TRBJ2-1
CDR3: CASSETWDEQFF
DNA: TGTGCCAGCAGCGAGACGTGGGATGAGCAGTTCTTC

V: TRBV12-3/TRBV12-4
size: few
D: TRBD2
J: TRBJ2-5
CDR3: CASTLAGVLQETQYF
DNA: TGTGCCAGCACCCTAGCGGGGGTCCTGCAAGAGACCCAGTACTTC

V: TRBV4-1
size: -
D: -
J: TRBJ2-5
CDR3: CASSQVEMGQETQYF
DNA: TGCGCCAGCAGCCAAGTTGAAATGGGCCAAGAGACCCAGTACTTC

V: TRBV11-2
size: many
D: -
J: TRBJ2-7
CDR3: CASSFGVGAYEQYF
DNA: TGTGCCAGCAGCTTCGGGGTCGGGGCCTACGAGCAGTACTTC

V: TRBV24-1
size: few
D: TRBD2
J: TRBJ2-7
CDR3: CATSDQREGSYEQYF
DNA: TGTGCCACCAGTGATCAGCGGGAGGGCTCCTACGAGCAGTACTTC

V: TRBV7-9
size: -
D: -
J: TRBJ1-1
CDR3: CASSQGRTSPSEAFF
DNA: TGTGCCAGCAGCCAAGGCAGGACTTCCCCCTCCGAAGCTTTCTTT

V: TRBV30
size: -
D: -
J: TRBJ2-2
CDR3: CAGRVRQAYTGELFF
DNA: TGTGCCGGAAGGGTGAGACAGGCCTACACCGGGGAGCTGTTTTTT

V: TRBV13
size: few
D: TRBD2
J: TRBJ2-5
CDR3: CASSFILAGEETQYF
DNA: TGTGCCAGCAGCTTCATACTAGCGGGGGAAGAGACCCAGTACTTC

V: TRBV30
size: many
D: TRBD1
J: TRBJ2-4
CDR3: CAWSSGQGSKNIQYF
DNA: TGTGCCTGGAGCTCTGGACAGGGTTCCAAAAACATTCAGTACTTC

V: TRBV7-9
size: -
D: TRBD2
J: TRBJ2-7
CDR3: CASSLGLAGGSEQYF
DNA: TGTGCCAGCAGCTTGGGACTAGCGGGAGGTAGCGAGCAGTACTTC

V: TRBV29-1
size: once
D: TRBD1
J: TRBJ1-5
CDR3: CSVGDRDGHQPQHF
DNA: TGCAGCGTTGGGGACAGGGATGGTCATCAGCCCCAGCATTTT

V: TRBV6-5
size: few
D: -
J: TRBJ1-1
CDR3: CASGSGAVLDTEAFF
DNA: TGTGCCAGCGGGTCGGGGGCGGTATTGGACACTGAAGCTTTCTTT

V: TRBV12-3/TRBV12-4
size: few
D: -
J: TRBJ2-7
CDR3: CASSLASQYEQYF
DNA: TGTGCCAGCAGTTTAGCGTCTCAGTACGAGCAGTACTTC

V: TRBV12-3/TRBV12-4
size: few
D: TRBD2
J: TRBJ2-5
CDR3: CASRGSGGETQYF
DNA: TGTGCCAGCAGGGGTAGCGGGGGAGAGACCCAGTACTTC

V: TRBV24-1
size: few
D: -
J: TRBJ2-3
CDR3: CATSDLQKTRAPDTQYF
DNA: TGTGCCACCAGTGATTTGCAGAAGACAAGAGCCCCTGATACGCAGTATTTT

V: TRBV12-3/TRBV12-4
size: -
D: -
J: TRBJ1-6
CDR3: CASSHATVNSPLHF
DNA: TGTGCCAGCAGCCATGCGACGGTTAATTCACCCCTCCACTTT

V: TRBV28
size: -
D: -
J: TRBJ2-3
CDR3: CASGIGAATTDTQYF
DNA: TGTGCCAGCGGGATTGGGGCAGCCACCACAGATACGCAGTATTTT

V: TRBV12-3/TRBV12-4
size: few
D: -
J: TRBJ1-5
CDR3: CASSLRGVGQPQHF
DNA: TGTGCCAGCAGCCTCAGGGGAGTAGGTCAGCCCCAGCATTTT

V: TRBV4-1
size: -
D: TRBD2
J: TRBJ2-7
CDR3: CASSPRGLAGAGQYF
DNA: TGCGCCAGCAGCCCGAGAGGACTAGCGGGGGCAGGGCAGTACTTC

V: TRBV5-5
size: few
D: TRBD1
J: TRBJ2-7
CDR3: CASSFEQGLYEQYF
DNA: TGTGCCAGCAGCTTCGAACAGGGGCTTTACGAGCAGTACTTC

V: TRBV7-9
size: few
D: -
J: TRBJ2-7
CDR3: CASRPLALPEQYF
DNA: TGTGCCAGCAGGCCCCTAGCCCTCCCGGAGCAGTACTTC

V: TRBV7-7
size: few
D: -
J: TRBJ2-3
CDR3: CASSLSRLRVDTQYF
DNA: TGTGCTAGCAGCTTGTCGAGACTCCGCGTAGATACGCAGTATTTT